This entry is about one TCR beta chain. The source of the sample is a study of technical replicates of blood from a handful of donors. Some clones are missing from TCRdb's copy, which holds only in-frame ones; the method was immunoSEQ multiplex PCR. The sample holds 85,000 to 100,000 clones, around 90% seen once. Losses at the gene ends were 5 bases for V and 7 bases for J; bases not matched to a gene: 13. CDR1 and CDR2 from the germline V gene are SGHVS and FNYEAQ. CDR3 length: 16 residues. The material sequenced was T cells isolated from PBMCs. The V call is TRBV7-6, the J call TRBJ2-1, with 8 bases that match TRBD2. The sequence was collected from a human donor in good health. The DNA for the CDR3 is TGTGCCAGCAGCCCCCTCATCAGCGGGAGACCAAATGAGCAGTTCTTC. Amino acid sequence: CASSPLISGRPNEQFF.